The 26 T cell receptor beta chains listed next were all sequenced from one sample in a study of early T cells in non-severe SARS-CoV-2 infection. TCRdb itself ran the 5' RACE reads through MiXCR, one entry per CDR3 protein. The sample includes 85,000 to 95,000 distinct CDR3 sequences, about 15% seen only once; the top ten take about 4.7%. The sequencing used whole blood, collected at baseline. The receptors were sampled from an adult who was a healthcare worker with PCR-confirmed SARS-CoV-2 infection or an uninfected control (not recorded which).

This sequence joins TRBV7-6 and TRBJ2-7, with 10 nucleotides matching TRBD1. From germline, CDR1 is SGHVS and CDR2 FNYEAQ. There are 15 residues in the CDR3. The V segment lost 5 bases and the J segment 1 base; nucleotides outside the gene matches: 5. The CDR3 DNA follows: TGTGCCAGCAGCGGGGACAGGGGTATGTCCTACGAGCAGTACTTC. It translates to CASSGDRGMSYEQYF.

V gene TRBV5-1 combines with J gene TRBJ1-1; the D gene is possibly TRBD1 (5 bases). The CDR3 totals 13 residues. The V end was cut by 4 bases, the J end by 8 bases, with 15 bases between. Looked up from germline, CDR1 is SGHRS and CDR2 is YFSETQ. CDR3 DNA sequence: TGCGCCAGCAGCCCCCTGGGGCGGGAGGAAGCTTTCTTT. Translated, it gives CASSPLGREEAFF.

The rearrangement uses TRBV12-5 and TRBJ2-1, with TRBD2 matching over 8 bases. The CDR3 loop spans 16 amino acids. CDR1 and CDR2 from the germline V gene are LGHNT and FRNRAP. Trimming took 7 bases from V and 4 from J; bases not matched to a gene: 12. This chain's CDR3 is CASAPPAGVGYNEQFF. The CDR3 DNA reads as TGTGCTAGTGCCCCCCCAGCGGGGGTGGGATACAATGAGCAGTTCTTC.

This clonotype was counted many times. V and J are TRBV7-6 and TRBJ1-5; D unresolved. V shed 4 bases and J shed 7 bases, with 14 bases lying between them. Germline V CDR1 and CDR2: SGHVS, FNYEAQ. The CDR3 consists of 14 residues. CDR3 amino acids: CASSSRSGRQPQHF. The CDR3 bases are TGTGCCAGCAGCTCCCGCTCCGGGCGACAGCCCCAGCATTTT. The variable domain in full, completed from reference TRBV7-6 and TRBJ1-5, reads GAGVSQSPRYKVTKRGQDVALRCDPISGHVSLYWYRQALGQGPEFLTYFNYEAQQDKSGLPNDRFSAERPEGSISTLTIQRTEQRDSAMYRCASSSRSGRQPQHFGDGTRLSIL.

Only a few counts were recorded for this clonotype. The chain recombines TRBV9 with TRBJ1-2, with D possibly being TRBD1 (6 bases). The germline CDR1 and CDR2 sequences are SGDLS and YYNGEE. Trimming stripped 2 bases from V and 2 bases from J, with 10 bases between. This CDR3 is 14 amino acids long. In DNA form, the CDR3 reads TGTGCCAGCAGCGTCGGACAGCCAAACTATGGCTACACCTTC. Its translation: CASSVGQPNYGYTF.

The chain links TRBV7-9 to TRBJ2-7; 7 positions match TRBD2. The CDR3 loop spans 17 amino acids. From germline, CDR1 is SEHNR and CDR2 FQNEAQ (reference sequence). V gave up 5 bases and J gave up 5 bases; unmatched junction bases: 18. The CDR3 bases are TGTGCCAGCAGCCGTGCCCAAGTCGGGGGAGGGAGGAACGAGCAGTACTTC. Translated: CASSRAQVGGGRNEQYF.

The CDR3 DNA sequence: TGCGCCAGCAGCCAAGGACTAGTCAAAAACATTCAGTACTTC. It is translated as CASSQGLVKNIQYF. J is TRBJ2-4 and V is TRBV4-3, with D perhaps matching TRBD2 (6 bases). This CDR3 is 14 amino acids long. V was cut by 1 base and J by 3 bases, with 7 bases left in between. Germline CDR1 LGHNA, CDR2 YSLEER.

This sequence joins TRBV11-2 and TRBJ2-5; 9 bases are shared with TRBD2. Germline V gene sequence: CDR1 SGHAT, CDR2 FQNNGV. V was pared by 5 bases and J by 9 bases, with 13 bases of the junction left unmatched. The CDR3 covers 15 residues. Here the CDR3 reads CASSTLSGRSGSQYF. In nucleotides, the CDR3 is TGTGCCAGCAGCACACTCAGCGGGAGGTCCGGGTCCCAGTACTTC.

This clonotype was observed many times. The chain links TRBV4-3 to TRBJ1-2; D is perhaps TRBD1 (5 bases). Germline-derived CDR1 and CDR2 are LGHNA and YSLEER. The germline V and J ends were trimmed by 1 base and 2 bases, with 8 bases remaining between them. The CDR3 runs to 14 residues. CDR3 residues: CASSQGTGNYGYTF. CDR3 sequence (DNA): TGCGCCAGCAGCCAAGGAACAGGAAACTATGGCTACACCTTC.

This clonotype was observed a few times. This chain connects TRBV7-2 to TRBJ1-2, with D uncertain. Trimming left V 2 bases short and J 9 bases short, with 13 bases between. Germline-derived CDR1 and CDR2 are SGHTA and FQGNSA. The CDR3 totals 13 residues. DNA of the CDR3: TGTGCCAGCAGCTTAAATCAGGATCTAAGCTACACCTTC. As protein: CASSLNQDLSYTF.

This clonotype showed up just a few times. This sequence joins TRBV14 and TRBJ1-1; D is possibly TRBD1 (5 bases). This CDR3 region has 12 residues. The germline CDR1 and CDR2 sequences are SGHDN and FVKESK. V shed 5 bases and J shed 5 bases, with 9 bases lying between them. Here the CDR3 DNA reads TGTGCCAGCAGCAGATGGGGGACTGAAGCTTTCTTT. It translates to CASSRWGTEAFF.

This clonotype was detected ten times or more. The rearrangement uses TRBV7-9 and TRBJ2-5; 7 positions match TRBD1. V lost 0 bases and J lost 4; bases outside the gene matches: 2. The CDR3 runs to 14 residues. CDR1 is SEHNR and CDR2 is FQNEAQ in the germline V gene (reference sequence). The CDR3 DNA is TGTGCCAGCAGCTTAGCTGCAGGGGGAGAGACCCAGTACTTC. Its translation is CASSLAAGGETQYF.

This chain links TRBV10-3 with TRBJ2-1; D is uncertain. The CDR3 extends over 14 amino acids. V was shortened by 4 bases and J by 6 bases, with 13 bases between the two germline ends. Germline V gives CDR1 ENHRY, CDR2 SYGVKD. This CDR3 reads CAISVSESFNEQFF. Here the CDR3 DNA reads TGTGCCATCAGTGTGTCGGAGTCTTTCAATGAGCAGTTCTTC.

This sequence joins TRBV20-1 and TRBJ2-5; no definite D call. V was clipped by 2 bases and J by 4 bases, with 8 bases between them. There are 12 residues in the CDR3. Germline V gene lookup returns CDR1 DFQATT and CDR2 SNEGSKA (reference sequence). CDR3 loop: CSARLFGETQYF. The CDR3 DNA sequence: TGCAGTGCTAGATTATTCGGAGAGACCCAGTACTTC.

V is TRBV3-1 and J is TRBJ2-7, with TRBD2 matching over 7 bases. Germline CDR1 LGHDT, CDR2 YNNKEL (reference sequence). The V segment lost 4 bases and the J segment 7 bases; nucleotides outside the gene matches: 16. This CDR3 region has 16 residues. The CDR3 DNA follows: TGTGCCAGCAGCCTAAGGGCGGTTGCGGGAGCCAGTGAGCAGTACTTC. Its protein product is CASSLRAVAGASEQYF.

The rearrangement joins TRBV6-6 to TRBJ2-3; D is unresolved. Looked up from germline, CDR1 is MNHNY and CDR2 is SVGAGI (reference sequence). The CDR3 has 15 residues. Trimming took off 10 bases at V and 4 bases at J, with 21 bases between the two ends. The CDR3 is CATEAARHLPDTQYF. The CDR3 DNA reads as TGTGCCACCGAGGCCGCACGACATCTTCCAGATACGCAGTATTTT.

This clonotype was recorded a few times. The V gene is TRBV2, the J gene TRBJ2-3; 14 bases are shared with TRBD2. J lost 3 bases, V lost 1 base, and 0 bases had no gene match. Germline V gene lookup returns CDR1 SNHLY and CDR2 FYNNEI. This CDR3 spans 16 amino acids. The CDR3, as DNA: TGTGCCAGCAGTGAAGGACTAGCGGGAGGGACAGATACGCAGTATTTT. Amino acid sequence: CASSEGLAGGTDTQYF.

This chain links TRBV4-3 with TRBJ2-5; no definite D call. V gave up 0 bases and J gave up 3 bases, with 8 bases separating them. The germline V gene encodes CDR1 LGHNA and CDR2 YSLEER. The CDR3 has 14 residues. CDR3 bases: TGCGCCAGCAGCCAAGACACAACCGAAGAGACCCAGTACTTC. As protein: CASSQDTTEETQYF.

This clonotype was counted between two and nine times. The rearrangement links TRBV10-3 to TRBJ2-6, with 7 bases aligning to TRBD2. CDR3 size: 15 residues. Trimming cost V 8 bases and J 2 bases; bases outside gene matches: 6. Germline-derived CDR1 and CDR2 are ENHRY and SYGVKD. CDR3 amino acids: CAIGEGGTGANVLTF. The CDR3 DNA reads TGTGCCATCGGGGAGGGCGGAACTGGGGCCAACGTCCTGACTTTC.

The chain uses TRBV4-3 and TRBJ2-5; no reliable D call. The CDR3 runs to 18 residues. Trimming took off 0 bases at V and 0 bases at J, with 17 bases between the two ends. Germline values: CDR1 LGHNA, CDR2 YSLEER. CDR3 DNA sequence: TGCGCCAGCAGCCAAGATCAACGGACCCCACTAAACCAAGAGACCCAGTACTTC. The encoded protein is CASSQDQRTPLNQETQYF.

This clonotype was counted a few times. CDR3 residues: CSARIRVLTDTQYF. The CDR3, as DNA: TGCAGTGCTAGGATAAGGGTGCTCACAGATACGCAGTATTTT. The J gene is TRBJ2-3, the V gene TRBV20-1; D gene ambiguous. The germline gives CDR1 DFQATT, CDR2 SNEGSKA (reference sequence). V dropped 3 bases and J dropped 2 bases, with 12 bases sitting between them. The CDR3 length is 14 residues.

CDR3 sequence reads: CASSTRTATSYNEQFF. The CDR3 DNA sequence: TGTGCCAGCAGCACCCGGACAGCTACTTCCTACAATGAGCAGTTCTTC. This sequence joins TRBV7-4 and TRBJ2-1; tentative D call: TRBD1 (6 bases). Germline assignment: CDR1 SGHVT and CDR2 SQSDAQ. The CDR3 is 16 amino acids. V was shortened by 5 bases and J by 1 base, with 15 bases between the two germline ends.

This clonotype was observed a few times. The CDR3 coding sequence is TGTGCCAGCAGCTCCGCCCCGACTGGGTACATTCAGTACTTC. Residues: CASSSAPTGYIQYF. V usage is TRBV7-2 and J usage is TRBJ2-4; D not resolved. Trimming took 4 bases from V and 8 from J, leaving 15 bases between them. The V gene's germline CDR1 is SGHTA and CDR2 FQGNSA. This CDR3 has 14 amino acids. The entire variable domain, with the rest obtained from reference TRBV7-2 and TRBJ2-4, is as follows: GAGVSQSPSNKVTEKGKDVELRCDPISGHTALYWYRQSLGQGLEFLIYFQGNSAPDKSGLPSDRFSAERTGGSVSTLTIQRTQQEDSAVYLCASSSAPTGYIQYFGAGTRLSVL.

The J gene is TRBJ1-4, the V gene TRBV10-3; 7 bases agree with TRBD1. The CDR3 extends over 13 amino acids. Germline CDR1 and CDR2: ENHRY and SYGVKD. The V segment lost 6 bases and the J segment 8 bases; nucleotides outside the gene matches: 6. This CDR3 reads CAISGTAEEKLFF. In DNA form, the CDR3 reads TGTGCCATCAGCGGGACAGCCGAGGAAAAACTGTTTTTT.

There are a few counts of this clonotype. This rearrangement joins TRBV7-2 to TRBJ1-2, with 7 positions matching TRBD1. J was trimmed by 8 bases and V by 5 bases; bases with no gene match: 11. CDR3 size: 14 residues. CDR1 and CDR2 from the germline V gene are SGHTA and FQGNSA. The CDR3 DNA sequence: TGTGCCAGCAGCCCCCAACAGGGGTTGAGGGGCTACACCTTC. Its protein product is CASSPQQGLRGYTF.

This clonotype was seen a few times. This chain connects TRBV9 to TRBJ2-1; D might be TRBD2 (5 bases). The CDR3 is 14 amino acids. CDR1 is SGDLS, CDR2 YYNGEE, per germline. Trimming left V 0 bases short and J 8 bases short, with 12 bases between. As DNA, the CDR3 is TGTGCCAGCAGCGTAGTTAGAGTGGGAGATGAGCAGTTCTTC. As protein: CASSVVRVGDEQFF.